The 23 T cell receptor beta chains in this list originate from one sample, sequenced in a study of T cell repertoires in cytomegalovirus infection. These TCRs are of unknown antigen specificity. Using its own MiXCR run on the reads, TCRdb lists one record per CDR3 protein. The sample holds about 920,000 distinct CDR3 sequences, approximately 31% seen once. The material sequenced was cultured CD8+ T cells from PBMCs, taken from culture after CMV antigen stimulation. These receptors were collected from a human donor in good health (CMV status not recorded). Some clones in this sample may be carry-over from other donors' samples.

This clonotype appeared once. The gene calls are TRBV6-8 and TRBJ2-2; D remains ambiguous. Per germline, CDR1 MNHGY and CDR2 SAAAGT. Trimming cost V 6 bases and J 2 bases, with 16 bases left between them. The CDR3 totals 16 residues. CDR3 sequence reads: CASSYAVGSNTGELFF. In nucleotides, the CDR3 is TGTGCCAGCAGCTACGCCGTGGGCAGTAACACCGGGGAGCTGTTTTTT.

This CDR3 is CASRPTSGENIYEQYV. The CDR3 nucleotides are TGTGCCAGCAGACCTACCTCAGGGGAAAACATCTACGAGCAGTACGTC. This chain uses TRBV6-2 or TRBV6-3 with TRBJ2-7; tentative D call: TRBD1 (6 bases). V lost 6 bases, J lost 3 bases, and 21 bases lay in between. This CDR3 is built from 16 residues. Germline V gene sequence: CDR1 MNHEY, CDR2 SVGEGT.

V is TRBV6-6 and J is TRBJ1-2; D possibly corresponds to TRBD1 (5 bases). The V gene's germline CDR1 is MNHNY and CDR2 SVGAGI (reference sequence). There are 15 residues in the CDR3. The germline V and J ends were trimmed by 3 bases and 6 bases, with 17 bases remaining between them. The CDR3 loop is CASSYEPPRDDGYTF. CDR3 bases: TGTGCCAGCAGTTATGAGCCCCCCAGGGATGATGGCTACACCTTC.

This clonotype was detected ten times or more. The chain combines TRBV27 with TRBJ1-1, with a possible D match to TRBD1 (5 bases). The CDR3 covers 14 residues. Between the trimmed V and J ends, which lost 6 bases and 0 bases, there was a span of 11 bases. The germline V gene has CDR1 MNHEY and CDR2 SMNVEV (reference sequence). As DNA, the CDR3 is TGTGCCAGCAGCTTAGCAGGGATGAACACTGAAGCTTTCTTT. Its translation: CASSLAGMNTEAFF.

This clonotype was seen only a few times. This chain uses TRBV2 with TRBJ1-2; no reliable D call. Germline CDR1 reads SNHLY; CDR2 reads FYNNEI. V was shortened by 1 base and J by 0 bases, with 9 bases between the two germline ends. The CDR3 runs 15 residues. CDR3 in amino acids: CASSEVRTPNYGYTF. CDR3 sequence (DNA): TGTGCCAGCAGTGAAGTCAGGACTCCTAACTATGGCTACACCTTC.

The J gene is TRBJ1-1, the V gene TRBV28; D is uncertain. The CDR3 extends over 14 amino acids. V was clipped by 3 bases and J by 1 base, with 9 bases between them. The germline V gene has CDR1 MDHEN and CDR2 SYDVKM. CDR3 in DNA: TGTGCCAGCAGTTTCGGCACCTGGAACACTGAAGCTTTCTTT. Protein product: CASSFGTWNTEAFF.

This clonotype was detected only a few times. The chain joins TRBV7-9 to TRBJ2-2, with unresolved D. The CDR3 has 13 residues. Per germline, CDR1 SEHNR and CDR2 FQNEAQ (reference sequence). The V gene lost 6 bases and the J gene lost 6 bases, with 11 bases spanning the gap. CDR3 loop: CASSLEAAGELFF. The CDR3 DNA follows: TGTGCCAGCAGTCTCGAGGCGGCCGGGGAGCTGTTTTTT. The variable domain in full, with the rest retrieved from reference TRBV7-9 and TRBJ2-2, is DTGVSQNPRHKITKRGQNVTFRCDPISEHNRLYWYRQTLGQGPEFLTYFQNEAQLEKSRLLSDRFSAERPKGSFSTLEIQRTEQGDSAMYLCASSLEAAGELFFGEGSRLTVL.

The sample holds many counts of this clonotype. The chain has TRBV6-1 and TRBJ2-7, with 7 bases that match TRBD1. J gave up 3 bases and V 6 bases, and 11 bases lay outside the gene matches. The CDR3 has 15 amino acids. Germline V lookup: CDR1 MNHNS, CDR2 SASEGT. The CDR3 protein is CASRRGKGAYYEQYF. The CDR3 DNA reads TGTGCCAGCAGACGTGGGAAGGGGGCCTACTACGAGCAGTACTTC.

This clonotype was observed many times. The rearrangement joins TRBV7-8 to TRBJ2-3; possibly TRBD1 for D (5 bases). V was clipped by 5 bases and J by 4 bases, with 16 bases between them. The CDR3 is made up of 15 amino acids. Germline values: CDR1 SGHVS, CDR2 FQNEAQ. The CDR3 DNA reads TGTGCCAGCAGCCAAGTTAGGGGCACGGCAGATACGCAGTATTTT. As protein: CASSQVRGTADTQYF.

On this clonotype itself: It is likely a read error, because the conserved phenylalanine at the end of the CDR3 is missing. The chain combines TRBV12-3 or TRBV12-4 with TRBJ1-4; D not resolved. The CDR3 has 12 amino acids. The V and J ends lost 5 bases and 5 bases respectively, with 6 bases between them. The CDR3 nucleotides are TGTGCCAGCAGTCCGTTGAATGAAAAACTGTTTCTT. Residues: CASSPLNEKLFL.

The gene calls are TRBV27 and TRBJ1-1; 7 bases line up with TRBD1. J was trimmed by 6 bases and V by 5 bases; bases with no gene match: 6. From germline, CDR1 is MNHEY and CDR2 SMNVEV (reference sequence). The CDR3 sequence is 13 residues long. The CDR3 sequence: CASSIQGRPEAFF. CDR3 bases: TGTGCCAGCAGTATACAGGGGCGTCCTGAAGCTTTCTTT.

This clonotype was seen a few times. The rearrangement links TRBV6-2 or TRBV6-3 to TRBJ2-7; 9 bases align to TRBD1. Per germline, CDR1 MNHEY and CDR2 SVGEGT. The length of the CDR3 is 14 residues. The V and J ends lost 5 bases and 5 bases, in that order; junction bases with no gene match: 7. CDR3 DNA: TGTGCCAGCAGTACCTCCGGGACAGGGAACGAGCAGTACGTC. Encoded protein: CASSTSGTGNEQYV.

V usage is TRBV27 and J usage is TRBJ1-1; a possible D gene is TRBD1 (6 bases). The CDR3 has 13 amino acids. Trimming left V 1 base short and J 5 bases short, with 8 bases between. From germline, CDR1 is MNHEY and CDR2 SMNVEV (reference sequence). The CDR3 region is CASSLLGATEAFF. The DNA of the CDR3 is TGTGCCAGCAGTTTATTGGGGGCTACTGAAGCTTTCTTT.

This chain connects TRBV6-2 or TRBV6-3 to TRBJ1-1; no clear D. V gave up 5 bases and J gave up 0 bases, with 10 bases separating them. Germline CDR1 MNHEY, CDR2 SVGEGT. This CDR3 is built from 14 residues. The CDR3 reads CASSDTRMNTEAFF. The CDR3 DNA follows: TGTGCCAGCAGTGACACCAGGATGAACACTGAAGCTTTCTTT.

This clonotype was counted at least ten times. The rearrangement links TRBV28 to TRBJ2-5, with D perhaps given as TRBD1 or TRBD2 (5 bases each). The CDR3 has 13 amino acids. The germline CDR1 and CDR2 sequences are MDHEN and SYDVKM. The ends were cut back, 2 bases at V and 5 bases at J, with 9 bases in the middle. The CDR3 bases are TGTGCCAGCAGTTTAGATAGGGACGAGACCCAGTACTTC. This translates into CASSLDRDETQYF. The whole variable domain, filled in from reference TRBV28 and TRBJ2-5, reads DVKVTQSSRYLVKRTGEKVFLECVQDMDHENMFWYRQDPGLGLRLIYFSYDVKMKEKGDIPEGYSVSREKKERFSLILESASTNQTSMYLCASSLDRDETQYFGPGTRLLVL.

The rearrangement joins TRBV7-3 to TRBJ2-3, with 7 bases aligning to TRBD2. Germline CDR1 is SGHTA and CDR2 is FQGTGA. The CDR3 loop spans 14 amino acids. V trimming: 4 bases; J trimming: 4 bases; junction bases outside the gene matches: 5. DNA for the CDR3: TGTGCCAGCAGCTGGCTAGCGGACCCAGATACGCAGTATTTT. The encoded protein is CASSWLADPDTQYF.

The table lists this clonotype with a few counts. The genes are TRBV6-5 and TRBJ1-4; D gene uncertain. This CDR3 comprises 15 residues. The V and J ends lost 0 bases and 6 bases respectively, with 11 bases between them. The V gene's germline CDR1 is MNHEY and CDR2 SVGAGI. The CDR3 DNA reads TGTGCCAGCAGTTACTCGCCGGGTCTAGATGAAAAACTGTTTTTT. It specifies CASSYSPGLDEKLFF.

The sample holds a few counts of this clonotype. The chain uses TRBV5-6 and TRBJ2-7; maybe TRBD2 (6 bases). In germline, CDR1 is SGHDT, CDR2 YYEEEE. The V gene lost 5 bases and the J gene lost 3 bases, with 15 bases spanning the gap. CDR3 length: 14 residues. The CDR3 protein is CASSGAGQNYEQYV. CDR3 bases: TGTGCCAGCAGTGGGGCGGGGCAGAACTACGAGCAGTACGTC.

This clonotype appeared a few times. The chain combines TRBV7-6 with TRBJ2-2; TRBD1 is a possible D gene (6 bases). This CDR3 is 14 amino acids long. Germline-derived CDR1 and CDR2 are SGHVS and FNYEAQ. Trimming shortened V by 4 bases and J by 7 bases, and 13 bases separated the two germline ends. CDR3 region: CASSSDGDNGELFF. The CDR3 DNA reads TGTGCCAGCAGCTCGGATGGGGACAACGGGGAGCTGTTTTTT.

This clonotype was seen at least ten times. The V and J genes are TRBV7-9 and TRBJ2-5; D is undetermined. The V gene lost 5 bases and the J gene lost 2 bases, with 9 bases spanning the gap. CDR3 size: 13 residues. Germline-derived CDR1 and CDR2 are SEHNR and FQNEAQ (reference sequence). Here the CDR3 reads CASSLGSQETQYF. The CDR3 region has the DNA TGTGCCAGCAGCCTCGGGTCACAAGAGACCCAGTACTTC.

This clonotype was seen only a few times. J is TRBJ2-1 and V is TRBV12-3 or TRBV12-4; 11 bases agree with TRBD2. This CDR3 comprises 15 residues. J gave up 8 bases and V 3 bases, and 6 bases lay outside the gene matches. The CDR3 nucleotides are TGTGCCAGCAGTTTTAGCGGGGGGGCAGTTGATGAGCAGTTCTTC. It translates to CASSFSGGAVDEQFF.

This clonotype was detected only a few times. The J gene is TRBJ2-7, the V gene TRBV4-1; TRBD1 matches 7 bases. Trimming removed 4 bases from V and 3 bases from J; junction bases left unmatched: 18. Germline V gives CDR1 MGHRA, CDR2 YSYEKL. This CDR3 has 18 amino acids. Written as DNA, the CDR3 is TGCGCCAGCAGCCGAGTGCCCGACAGGGCGCCTTCCTACTACGAGCAGTACTTC. Translated, it gives CASSRVPDRAPSYYEQYF.

This chain connects TRBV6-1 to TRBJ2-2; D is unclear. This CDR3 spans 17 amino acids. The V and J ends lost 7 bases and 0 bases respectively, with 18 bases between them. Per the germline V gene, CDR1 is MNHNS and CDR2 is SASEGT. In nucleotides, the CDR3 is TGTGCCAGCACCTCAAAAGGTCTACAGACGAACACCGGGGAGCTGTTTTTT. It translates to CASTSKGLQTNTGELFF.